This T cell receptor (beta chain) is from a study of Graves' ophthalmopathy and Graves' hyperthyroidism. Looked up from germline, CDR1 is SGHRS and CDR2 is YFSETQ. V gave up 0 bases and J gave up 1 base, with 7 bases separating them. The CDR3 runs 15 residues. As the template, RNA transcripts were used to amplify TCR beta CDR3 regions. RT-PCR with HTBI primers came first, then second-round multiplex PCR. One entry per CDR3 protein results from TCRdb running MiXCR on the multiplex PCR reads. This sample has just over 600,000 distinct CDR3 sequences; approximately 22% occur once, and the top ten carry approximately 7%. No donor had other autoimmune disease, uncontrolled infection, pregnancy or lactation.

This TCR came from a woman between 18 and 30 years old with stable Graves' hyperthyroidism. Some clones in this sample may be carry-over from other donors' samples. The sequenced sample was peripheral blood. The chain couples TRBV5-1 to TRBJ2-2, with D perhaps given as TRBD1 or TRBD2 (5 bases each). This chain's CDR3 is CASSLVGVNTGELFF. CDR3 bases: TGCGCCAGCAGCTTGGTGGGGGTGAACACCGGGGAGCTGTTTTTT.